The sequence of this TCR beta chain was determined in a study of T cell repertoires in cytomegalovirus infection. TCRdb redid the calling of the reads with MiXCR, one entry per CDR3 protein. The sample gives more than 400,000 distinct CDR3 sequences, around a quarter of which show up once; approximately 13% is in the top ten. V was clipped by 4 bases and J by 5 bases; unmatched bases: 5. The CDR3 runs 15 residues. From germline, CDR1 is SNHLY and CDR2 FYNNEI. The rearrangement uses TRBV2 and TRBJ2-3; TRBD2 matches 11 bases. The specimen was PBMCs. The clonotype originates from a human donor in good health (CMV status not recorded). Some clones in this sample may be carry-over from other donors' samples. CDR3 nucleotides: TGTGCCAGCAGTGCACTAGCGGGAGTGGGAGATACGCAGTATTTT. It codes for CASSALAGVGDTQYF.